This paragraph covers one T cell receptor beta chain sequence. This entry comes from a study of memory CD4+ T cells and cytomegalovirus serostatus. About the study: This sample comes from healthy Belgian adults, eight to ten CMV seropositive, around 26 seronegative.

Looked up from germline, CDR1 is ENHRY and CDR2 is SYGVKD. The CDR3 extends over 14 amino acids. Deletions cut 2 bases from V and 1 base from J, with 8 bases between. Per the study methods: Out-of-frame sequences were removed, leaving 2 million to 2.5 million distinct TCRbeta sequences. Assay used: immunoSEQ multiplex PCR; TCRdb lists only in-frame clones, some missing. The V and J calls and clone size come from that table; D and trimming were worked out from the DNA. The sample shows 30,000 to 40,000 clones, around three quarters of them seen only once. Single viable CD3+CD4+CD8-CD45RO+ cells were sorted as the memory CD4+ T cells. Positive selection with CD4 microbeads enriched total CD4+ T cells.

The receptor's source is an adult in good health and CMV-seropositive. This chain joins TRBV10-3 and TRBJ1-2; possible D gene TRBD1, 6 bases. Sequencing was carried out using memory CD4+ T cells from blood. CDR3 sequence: CAISETGLNYGYTF. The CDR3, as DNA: TGTGCCATCAGTGAGACAGGGCTTAACTATGGCTACACCTTC.